This TCR beta chain stems from a study of blood T cell repertoires in COVID-19. Study in general: T cells, B-cell-depleted T cells, or PBMCs provided the cDNA or gDNA that served as material.

This clone was seen once. TCRdb's copy holds only in-frame clones and misses some; the assay was immunoSEQ multiplex PCR. The table lists some 50,000 clones, under 95% of them singletons. Germline CDR1 is MNHNS and CDR2 is SASEGT. Trimming took 2 bases from V and 4 from J, leaving 6 bases between them. The CDR3 is made up of 13 amino acids. The source of this sequence is a man aged 70 or older with active COVID-19. What was sequenced was peripheral blood. The chain combines TRBV6-1 with TRBJ2-1; D is uncertain. The CDR3 nucleotides are TGTGCCAGCAGTGAAAACATTTACAATGAGCAGTTCTTC. This codes for CASSENIYNEQFF.